The present T cell receptor beta chain was sequenced within a study of yellow fever vaccine responses in identical twins. Whole-study results and caveats: Twins reportedly had a vaccine T cell response that seemed partly convergent, partly personalized.

Using its own MiXCR run on the RT-PCR reads, TCRdb lists one record per CDR3 protein. The sample holds around 1,200 distinct CDR3 sequences; roughly 88% are singletons and the top ten take more than 9%. The CDR3 sequence is 13 residues long. With 1 base clipped from V and 5 bases from J, the junction kept 3 bases outside the gene matches. The germline gives CDR1 DFQATT, CDR2 SNEGSKA (reference sequence). Worth noting for this clonotype: Its cognate antigen is unknown.

The TCR comes from a young woman who received the yellow fever vaccine. The starting material was T cells from blood (PBMCs), unsorted or a sorted subset (not recorded which), obtained before or after yellow fever vaccination (not recorded which). The chain carries TRBV20-1 and TRBJ2-5; 8 bases align to TRBD2. The CDR3 coding sequence is TGCAGTGCTAGAGGGACTAGCTTTGAGACCCAGTACTTC. Its protein is CSARGTSFETQYF.